These T cell receptor beta chains were read from a single sample in a study of a mutant IDH1 vaccine in newly diagnosed glioma. These receptors lack a known antigen. Sequenced by immunoSEQ multiplex PCR; TCRdb stores in-frame clones only, minus some. The sample lists about 66,000 clones; approximately 80% were seen once. The input for sequencing was PBMCs, taken from a glioma patient whose treatment included an IDH1 peptide vaccine. The source is a man aged 30-40 years with glioma. Both conserved end residues are part of each CDR3. The D gene is left open where the match is weak. Size is omitted from some rows. Given values are once, few, many or a class for expanded clones.

TRBV28	TRBJ1-2	-	-	TGTGCCAGCAGTTTTTGGGGGGAAAACTATGGCTACACCTTC	CASSFWGENYGYTF
TRBV7-2	TRBJ1-3	-	-	TGTGCCAGCAGCCATAACCCAGGGACCGTCGTGGGAGGAAACACCATATATTTT	CASSHNPGTVVGGNTIYF
TRBV6-6	TRBJ1-1	-	-	TGTGCCAGCAGGCTCCAGACTACCATGAACACTGAAGCTTTCTTT	CASRLQTTMNTEAFF
TRBV5-8	TRBJ2-2	-	TRBD2	TGTGCCAGCAGCTTTATGCCTAGCGGCATCGGGGAGCTGTTTTTT	CASSFMPSGIGELFF
TRBV14	TRBJ2-2	-	-	TGTGCCAGCAGCCAAGATCGCCACACCGGGGAGCTGTTTTTT	CASSQDRHTGELFF
TRBV2	TRBJ1-2	once	TRBD1	TGTGCCAGCAGTGATGAACGGACAGGGTATAACTATGGCTACACCTTC	CASSDERTGYNYGYTF
TRBV25-1	TRBJ2-7	-	TRBD1	TGTGCCAGCGGGACTCCGGGACAGGGTCCCAACGAGCAGTACTTC	CASGTPGQGPNEQYF
TRBV4-2	TRBJ1-6	once	TRBD1	TGTGCCAGCAGCCAAGATCTTTGGGGACAGGGTGGTTCACCCCTCCACTTT	CASSQDLWGQGGSPLHF
TRBV15	TRBJ2-7	-	TRBD2	TGTGCCACCAGCAGAGATTCGGCGGGAGGGCGAGAGCAGTACTTC	CATSRDSAGGREQYF
TRBV4-3	TRBJ2-2	-	-	TGCGCCAGCAGCCAAGCCGGCACTACCGGGGAGCTGTTTTTT	CASSQAGTTGELFF
TRBV11-2	TRBJ1-5	-	-	TGTGCCAGCAGCTTGCCTGGGGAGCAGCCCCAGCATTTT	CASSLPGEQPQHF
TRBV18	TRBJ1-2	-	-	TGTGCCAGCTCACCCAAAGACAGCCTTTTGGCGGACTATGGCTACACCTTC	CASSPKDSLLADYGYTF
TRBV7-2	TRBJ2-1	-	TRBD2	TGTGCCACCGACCCCCGGGGGGTCTCCTACAATGAGCAGTTCTTC	CATDPRGVSYNEQFF
TRBV2	TRBJ1-4	few	-	TGTGCCAGCAACCAGGAGGGACCGATTAATGAAAAACTGTTTTTT	CASNQEGPINEKLFF
TRBV11-3	TRBJ1-6	-	-	TGTGCCAGCAGCTTAGAACGGGCCGGGGATAATTCACCCCTCCACTTT	CASSLERAGDNSPLHF
TRBV5-1	TRBJ1-6	-	-	TGCGCCAGCAGCTTGGAGTATAATTCACCCCTCCACTTT	CASSLEYNSPLHF
TRBV25-1	TRBJ2-5	-	-	TGTGCCAGCAGTGAATGGGTTTCCGGGACCGCGTACCAAGAGACCCAGTACTTC	CASSEWVSGTAYQETQYF
TRBV30	TRBJ2-7	-	-	TGTGCCTGGTCTGACCCGGGCGGCTCAGGGATGGGAGCCTACGAGCAGTACTTC	CAWSDPGGSGMGAYEQYF
TRBV5-1	TRBJ2-1	-	-	TGCGCCAGCAGCTTGGAAAGCGCCCTCGAGCAGTTCTTC	CASSLESALEQFF
TRBV28	TRBJ1-1	once	-	TGTGCCAGCAGTCCGACGGGGGGCTACACTGAAGCTTTCTTT	CASSPTGGYTEAFF
TRBV7-3	TRBJ2-7	-	TRBD2	TGTGCCAGCAGCCCCGGGGTAGCGGGGGGCTACGAGCAGTACTTC	CASSPGVAGGYEQYF
TRBV7-2	TRBJ1-3	-	-	TGTGCCAGCAGCTTAGTCGGGACGGTCAGCTCTGGAAACACCATATATTTT	CASSLVGTVSSGNTIYF
TRBV19	TRBJ2-1	-	-	TGTGCCAGTAAGGAGGGGGGGCAGAATGAGCAGTTCTTC	CASKEGGQNEQFF
TRBV7-9	TRBJ1-1	-	TRBD1	TGTGCCAGCAGCGGAGGGACAGCGAACACTGAAGCTTTCTTT	CASSGGTANTEAFF
TRBV6-5	TRBJ2-3	-	-	TGTGCCAGCAGTTACTTGGGGGGTCCGCAGTATTTT	CASSYLGGPQYF
TRBV13	TRBJ2-7	few	-	TGTGCCAGCAGCTTACTAGGTTCGGGATACGAGCAGTACTTC	CASSLLGSGYEQYF
TRBV15	TRBJ1-2	-	-	TGTGCCACCAGCAGAGATTCCCCAGCCTATGGCTACACCTTC	CATSRDSPAYGYTF
TRBV5-1	TRBJ1-1	-	-	TGCGCCAGCAGCTTGGTGGTACAGGGCGAGGAAGCTTTCTTT	CASSLVVQGEEAFF
TRBV29-1	TRBJ2-5	-	TRBD1	TGCAGCGTTGAAGTCCGGGACAGCGCTCAAGAGACCCAGTACTTC	CSVEVRDSAQETQYF
TRBV2	TRBJ1-2	-	-	TGTGCCAGCAGCGCGCCTCCTACAGAACCCCGCTTC	CASSAPPTEPRF
TRBV7-7	TRBJ2-3	once	TRBD1	TGTGCCAGCAGCCCTGGGACAGGGGGCACAGATACGCAGTATTTT	CASSPGTGGTDTQYF
TRBV29-1	TRBJ1-2	-	TRBD1	TGCAGCGTTGAAGACACAGGGGGGGACTATGGCTACACCTTC	CSVEDTGGDYGYTF
TRBV5-1	TRBJ1-2	-	-	TGCGCCAGCAGCTTAAGTGGAGAGGTCTATGGCTACACCTTC	CASSLSGEVYGYTF
TRBV30	TRBJ2-1	-	TRBD2	TGTGCCTGGAGGGGGACTAGCGGGGACTCCTACAATGAGCAGTTCTTC	CAWRGTSGDSYNEQFF
TRBV4-3	TRBJ2-1	-	TRBD2	TGCGCCAGCAGCCGAAGCCTCCTAGCGGGGGCCGGTGAGCAGTTCTTC	CASSRSLLAGAGEQFF
TRBV4-1	TRBJ2-7	-	TRBD1	TGCGCCAGCAGCGAACGACAGGGGTACGAGCAGTACTTC	CASSERQGYEQYF
TRBV19	TRBJ1-4	-	TRBD1	TGTGCCAGTAGTGCGAACAGGGGGGGAAATGAAAAACTGTTTTTT	CASSANRGGNEKLFF
TRBV28	TRBJ1-5	few	-	TGTGCCAGCATCCCGGGCGACAGCTTAAGCAATCAGCCCCAGCATTTT	CASIPGDSLSNQPQHF
TRBV2	TRBJ2-5	-	-	TGTGCCAGCATACGGATGGCGGGGCAAGAGACCCAGTACTTC	CASIRMAGQETQYF
TRBV7-2	TRBJ1-1	few	-	TGTGCCAGCATCTACTCACGATCGTACACTGAAGCTTTCTTT	CASIYSRSYTEAFF
TRBV19	TRBJ1-1	-	-	TGTGCCAGTAGTATAGGGGCGGATTACACTGAAGCTTTCTTT	CASSIGADYTEAFF
TRBV27	TRBJ1-1	-	TRBD1	TGTGCCAGCAGTTTAGCTCCACAGGGGATGAACACTGAAGCTTTCTTT	CASSLAPQGMNTEAFF
TRBV27	TRBJ2-2	-	-	TGTGCCAGCAGGAATGGGGGGAACGGGGAGCTGTTTTTT	CASRNGGNGELFF
TRBV11-1	TRBJ2-7	-	-	TGTGCCAGCAGTCACGAGGACCGCCCTTACTACGAGCAGTACTTC	CASSHEDRPYYEQYF
TRBV15	TRBJ1-4	-	-	TGTGCCACCAGCAGGGGACCAGAGGGTGAAAAACTGTTTTTT	CATSRGPEGEKLFF
TRBV4-1	TRBJ2-5	-	-	TGCGCCAGCAGCCAAGTAGGGGGTTTAGAGACCCAGTACTTC	CASSQVGGLETQYF
TRBV7-8	TRBJ1-2	-	TRBD1	TGTGCCAGCAGGAGCCACAGGGGAGAAATTGGCTACACCTTC	CASRSHRGEIGYTF
TRBV19	TRBJ1-1	-	TRBD1	TGTGCCAGTAGTCTCGGGACAGCCCAAGCTTTCTTT	CASSLGTAQAFF
TRBV2	TRBJ2-1	once	TRBD2	TGTGCCAGCAGTGATTCCATGGGCGGGGGCAATGAGCAGTTCTTC	CASSDSMGGGNEQFF
TRBV28	TRBJ2-7	-	TRBD2	TGTGCCAGCAGTTTTAAGGGCGGGAGGGCCCAAGAGCAGTACTTC	CASSFKGGRAQEQYF
TRBV18	TRBJ2-3	-	TRBD1	TGTGCCAGCTCACCACCGGGACAGGGACCACCTAGCACAGATACGCAGTATTTT	CASSPPGQGPPSTDTQYF
TRBV5-5	TRBJ1-6	few	-	TGTGCCAGCAGCCTTCGGTGGGAGGGACCCCTCCACTTT	CASSLRWEGPLHF
TRBV28	TRBJ2-7	-	TRBD1	TGTGCCAGCAGGGACAGGGGAACCTACGAGCAGTACTTC	CASRDRGTYEQYF
TRBV5-1	TRBJ2-2	-	TRBD1	TGCGCCAGCAGCTGGAAGGGACAGCCGAACACCGGGGAGCTGTTTTTT	CASSWKGQPNTGELFF
TRBV18	TRBJ1-4	few	TRBD1	TGTGCCAGCTCACCTACCTACAGGGGGCGCAGGGCCGGGGAAGAAAAACTGTTTTTT	CASSPTYRGRRAGEEKLFF